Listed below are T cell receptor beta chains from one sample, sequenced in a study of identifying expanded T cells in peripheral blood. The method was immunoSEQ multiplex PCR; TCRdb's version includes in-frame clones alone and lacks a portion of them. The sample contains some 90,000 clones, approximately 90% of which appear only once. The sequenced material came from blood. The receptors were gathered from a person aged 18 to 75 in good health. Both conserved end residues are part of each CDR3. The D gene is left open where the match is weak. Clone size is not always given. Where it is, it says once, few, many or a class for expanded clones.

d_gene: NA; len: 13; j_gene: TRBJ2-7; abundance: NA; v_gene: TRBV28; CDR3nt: TGTGCCAGCAGCTCGGGACCCCTGACAGGGCAGTACTTC; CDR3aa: CASSSGPLTGQYF
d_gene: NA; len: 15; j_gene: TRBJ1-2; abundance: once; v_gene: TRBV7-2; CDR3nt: TGTGCCAGCAGCTTAGCGGGGGGAAGTCCCTATGGCTACACCTTC; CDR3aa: CASSLAGGSPYGYTF
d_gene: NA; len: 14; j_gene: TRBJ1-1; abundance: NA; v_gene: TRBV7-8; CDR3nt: TGTGCCAGCAGCCAAGGGACGGCGAACACTGAAGCTTTCTTT; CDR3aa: CASSQGTANTEAFF
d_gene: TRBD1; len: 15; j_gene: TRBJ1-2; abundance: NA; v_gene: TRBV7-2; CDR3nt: TGTGCCAGCAGCTTAGATATACAGGGGGCTGGCGGCTACACCTTC; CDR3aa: CASSLDIQGAGGYTF
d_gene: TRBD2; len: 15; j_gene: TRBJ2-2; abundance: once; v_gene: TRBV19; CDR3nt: TGTGCCAGTAGTATACTAGCGGGGGGACCCGGGGAGCTGTTTTTT; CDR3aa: CASSILAGGPGELFF
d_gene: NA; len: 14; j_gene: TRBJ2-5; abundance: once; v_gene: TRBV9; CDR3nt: TGTGCCAGCAGCGTCAGACCCGAACACGAGACCCAGTACTTC; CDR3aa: CASSVRPEHETQYF
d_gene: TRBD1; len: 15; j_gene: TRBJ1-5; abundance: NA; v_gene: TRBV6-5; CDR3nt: TGTGCCAGCAGTCATGGCAGGGGGAAGAGTCAGCCCCAGCATTTT; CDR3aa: CASSHGRGKSQPQHF
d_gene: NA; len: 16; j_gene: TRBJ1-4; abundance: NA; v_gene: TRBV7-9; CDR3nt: TGTGCCAGCAGCGGAGCCGGGACGGCCACTAATGAAAAACTGTTTTTT; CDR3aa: CASSGAGTATNEKLFF
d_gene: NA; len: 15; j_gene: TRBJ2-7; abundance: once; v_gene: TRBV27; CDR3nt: TGTGCCAGCAGTTTACTGGATTCAGGGAGCTACGAGCAGTACTTC; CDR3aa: CASSLLDSGSYEQYF
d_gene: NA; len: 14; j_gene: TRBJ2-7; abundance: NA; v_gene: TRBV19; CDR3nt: TGTGCCAGTAGTGACAGGCTGATGGGATACGAGCAGTACTTC; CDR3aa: CASSDRLMGYEQYF
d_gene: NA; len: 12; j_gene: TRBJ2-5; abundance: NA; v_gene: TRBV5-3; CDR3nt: TGTGCCAGAAGCCGACTTCAAGAGACCCAGTACTTC; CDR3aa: CARSRLQETQYF
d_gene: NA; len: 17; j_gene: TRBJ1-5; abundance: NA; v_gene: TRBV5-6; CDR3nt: TGTGCCAGCAGCTTGACAGGTTCCGGATATAGCAATCAGCCCCAGCATTTT; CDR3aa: CASSLTGSGYSNQPQHF
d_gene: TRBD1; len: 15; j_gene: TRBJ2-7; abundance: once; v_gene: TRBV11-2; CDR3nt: TGTGCCAGCAGCGACACAAGGACAGGGTATAACGAGCAGTACTTC; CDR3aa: CASSDTRTGYNEQYF
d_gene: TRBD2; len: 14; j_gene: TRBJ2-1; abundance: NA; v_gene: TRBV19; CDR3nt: TGTGCCAGTAGGCCGGGGGGAACCTACAATGAGCAGTTCTTC; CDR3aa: CASRPGGTYNEQFF
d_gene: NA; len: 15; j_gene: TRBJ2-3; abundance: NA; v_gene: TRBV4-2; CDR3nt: TGTGCCAGCAGCCAAGGGGCGTCCCCCACAGATACGCAGTATTTT; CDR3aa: CASSQGASPTDTQYF
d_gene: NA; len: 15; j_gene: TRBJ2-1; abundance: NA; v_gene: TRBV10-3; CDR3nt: TGTGCCATCAGTGAGTCCCTAGCAACCTACAATGAGCAGTTCTTC; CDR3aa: CAISESLATYNEQFF
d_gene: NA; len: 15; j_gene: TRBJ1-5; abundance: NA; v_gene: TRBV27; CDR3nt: TGTGCCAGCAGTTTTAAGGGCGTGTTCTATGGGCCCCAGCATTTT; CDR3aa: CASSFKGVFYGPQHF
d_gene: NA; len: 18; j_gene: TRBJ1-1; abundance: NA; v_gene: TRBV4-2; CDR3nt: TGTGCCAGCAGCCAAGATGTAGGGCAGGGCAGGTTCGACACTGAAGCTTTCTTT; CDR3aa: CASSQDVGQGRFDTEAFF
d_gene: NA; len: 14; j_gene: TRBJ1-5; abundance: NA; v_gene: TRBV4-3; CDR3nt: TGCGCCAGCAGCCAAGAAATAGGGGATCAGCCCCAGCATTTT; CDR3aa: CASSQEIGDQPQHF
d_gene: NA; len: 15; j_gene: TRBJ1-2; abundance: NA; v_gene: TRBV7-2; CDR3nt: TGTGCCAGCAGCCCACTCATGGGGGGGGCAATCGGCTACACCTTC; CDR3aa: CASSPLMGGAIGYTF
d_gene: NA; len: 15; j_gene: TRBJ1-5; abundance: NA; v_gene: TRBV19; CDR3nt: TGTGCCAGTACCGGGACGGTGTATAGCAATCAGCCCCAGCATTTT; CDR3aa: CASTGTVYSNQPQHF
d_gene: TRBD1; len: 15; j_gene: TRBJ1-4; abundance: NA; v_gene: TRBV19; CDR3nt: TGTGCCAGTAGTCCGACGACAGGGACTAAAGAAAAACTGTTTTTT; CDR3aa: CASSPTTGTKEKLFF
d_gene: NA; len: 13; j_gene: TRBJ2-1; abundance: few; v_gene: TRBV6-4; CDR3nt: TGTGCCAGCAGTGACTCCCTCTATGATGAGCAGTTCTTC; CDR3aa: CASSDSLYDEQFF
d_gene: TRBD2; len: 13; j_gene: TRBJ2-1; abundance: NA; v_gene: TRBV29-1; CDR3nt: TGCAGCGTGGAACTAGCGGGATACAATGAGCAGTTCTTC; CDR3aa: CSVELAGYNEQFF
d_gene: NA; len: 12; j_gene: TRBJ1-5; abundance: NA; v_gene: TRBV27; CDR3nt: TGTGCCAGCAGTTTAGGAGGGGGGCCCCAGCATTTT; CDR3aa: CASSLGGGPQHF
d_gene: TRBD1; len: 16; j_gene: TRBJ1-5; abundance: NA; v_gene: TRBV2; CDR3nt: TGTGCCAGCAGCTCGGACAGGGGGAAGCTAAATCAGCCCCAGCATTTT; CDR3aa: CASSSDRGKLNQPQHF
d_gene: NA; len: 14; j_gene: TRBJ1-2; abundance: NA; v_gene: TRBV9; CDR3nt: TGTGCCAGCAGCGTCGGGACGGACTTTTATGGCTACACCTTC; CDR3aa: CASSVGTDFYGYTF
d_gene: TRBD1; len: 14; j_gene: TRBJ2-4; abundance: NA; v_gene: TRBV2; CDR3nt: TGTGCCAGCAGCTGGGACAGCCAGACGGGGATTCAGTACTTC; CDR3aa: CASSWDSQTGIQYF
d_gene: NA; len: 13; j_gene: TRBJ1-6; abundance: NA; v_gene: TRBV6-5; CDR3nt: TGTGCCAGCAGTGGGCAGGGGTCCGTCCCCCTCCACTTT; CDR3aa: CASSGQGSVPLHF